These 17 T cell receptor beta chains were sequenced from one sample in a study of blood T cell repertoires in COVID-19. The assay was immunoSEQ multiplex PCR, and TCRdb's table has in-frame clones only and misses some. The sample records 45,000 to 70,000 clones, roughly 80% being singletons. The sequenced sample consisted of peripheral blood. The origin of the receptors is a woman aged 55-69 years with acute or convalescent COVID-19.

This chain joins TRBV10-3 and TRBJ2-2, with a tentative D call TRBD1 (6 bases). Trimming took off 6 bases at V and 3 bases at J, with 14 bases between the two ends. CDR3 length: 15 amino acids. Germline lookup yields CDR1 ENHRY and CDR2 SYGVKD. The CDR3 DNA follows: TGTGCCATCAGGGGGGACATCACCTACACCGGGGAGCTGTTTTTT. It encodes CAIRGDITYTGELFF.

J is TRBJ2-3 and V is TRBV28; 11 positions agree with TRBD1. Looked up from germline, CDR1 is MDHEN and CDR2 is SYDVKM. J was trimmed by 4 bases and V by 5 bases; bases with no gene match: 14. This CDR3 spans 18 amino acids. The CDR3 is CASSNAGTGGGFSDTQYF. The DNA for the CDR3 is TGTGCCAGCAGTAACGCCGGGACAGGGGGTGGATTCTCAGATACGCAGTATTTT.

The chain combines TRBV2 with TRBJ2-2, with TRBD2 as a possible D gene (6 bases). V gave up 2 bases and J gave up 0 bases, with 7 bases separating them. The CDR3 runs 15 residues. Germline-derived CDR1 and CDR2 are SNHLY and FYNNEI. CDR3 sequence reads: CASSEIAANTGELFF. CDR3 DNA: TGTGCCAGCAGTGAAATAGCGGCGAACACCGGGGAGCTGTTTTTT.

The CDR3 region is CASSYSGDYGYTF. The CDR3 DNA follows: TGTGCCAGCAGTTACTCAGGGGACTATGGCTACACCTTC. The rearrangement links TRBV6-5 to TRBJ1-2; weak D call: TRBD1 (5 bases). The V gene lost 0 bases and the J gene lost 3 bases, with 5 bases spanning the gap. Germline V CDR1 and CDR2: MNHEY, SVGAGI. This CDR3 is built from 13 residues.

The rearrangement joins TRBV5-1 to TRBJ2-6, with TRBD1 as a possible D gene (6 bases). Deletions cut 0 bases from V and 3 bases from J, with 10 bases between. The length of the CDR3 is 16 residues. Germline assignment: CDR1 SGHRS and CDR2 YFSETQ. The CDR3, as DNA: TGCGCCAGCAGCTTGGTACAGGGTTATGGGGCCAACGTCCTGACTTTC. It specifies CASSLVQGYGANVLTF.

The chain couples TRBV19 to TRBJ1-2; 7 bases are a match to TRBD1. Per germline, CDR1 LNHDA and CDR2 SQIVND (reference sequence). The J segment lost 4 bases and the V segment lost 4 bases, leaving 6 bases of the junction unmatched. The CDR3 is made up of 14 amino acids. CDR3 bases: TGTGCCAGTAGTAGAGGGGGCGCCTCCTATGGCTACACCTTC. Encoded protein: CASSRGGASYGYTF.

This clone has more than one count but fewer than ten. The chain carries TRBV18 and TRBJ1-6, with 9 bases lining up with TRBD1. Germline V CDR1 and CDR2: KGHSH, LQKENI. V dropped 3 bases and J dropped 9; count of bases not matched to a gene: 6. The length of the CDR3 is 15 residues. CDR3 in DNA: TGTGCCAGCTCACCCGGGACAGGGATATTTTCACCCCTCCACTTT. It is translated as CASSPGTGIFSPLHF.

The CDR3 spells CTSSQVLLARTANQPQHF. Written as DNA, the CDR3 is TGCACCAGCAGCCAAGTCCTCCTCGCGAGGACAGCTAATCAGCCCCAGCATTTT. The chain joins TRBV1 to TRBJ1-5; the table calls TRBD1, which could not be checked here. TRBV1 is a pseudogene. There are 18 residues in the CDR3.

This chain links TRBV3-1 (or the pseudogene TRBV3-2) with TRBJ1-3, with D possibly TRBD1 on 6 matching bases. This CDR3 is 15 amino acids long. CDR1 is LGHDT and CDR2 is YNNKEL in the germline V gene (reference sequence). The V and J ends lost 7 bases and 0 bases respectively, with 13 bases between them. The CDR3 nucleotides are TGTGCCAGCAAAAGGGACATAGGCTCTGGAAACACCATATATTTT. It encodes CASKRDIGSGNTIYF.

V is TRBV18 and J is TRBJ1-1; tentatively, D is TRBD1 (5 bases). CDR1 and CDR2 from the germline V gene are KGHSH and LQKENI. The CDR3 extends over 12 amino acids. Trimming shortened V by 0 bases and J by 7 bases, and 6 bases separated the two germline ends. In DNA form, the CDR3 reads TGTGCCAGCTCACCACCTCAGGGTGAAGCTTTCTTT. Amino acids: CASSPPQGEAFF.

The rearrangement links TRBV7-2 to TRBJ2-6; D unclear. V was pared by 5 bases and J by 0 bases, with 11 bases between. This CDR3 spans 16 amino acids. CDR1 is SGHTA and CDR2 is FQGNSA in the germline V gene. The DNA of the CDR3 is TGTGCCAGCAGCACCCGTCCTAACTCTGGGGCCAACGTCCTGACTTTC. It codes for CASSTRPNSGANVLTF.

This chain uses TRBV9 with TRBJ1-1, with a weak D call TRBD1 (5 bases). V was cut by 0 bases and J by 0 bases, with 18 bases left in between. CDR3 length: 18 amino acids. Germline CDR1 reads SGDLS; CDR2 reads YYNGEE. The DNA for the CDR3 is TGTGCCAGCAGCGTAGTCGACAGCCGCAGATTGATGAACACTGAAGCTTTCTTT. Translation: CASSVVDSRRLMNTEAFF. Combining the CDR3 with reference TRBV9 and TRBJ1-1 gives the whole variable domain DSGVTQTPKHLITATGQRVTLRCSPRSGDLSVYWYQQSLDQGLQFLIQYYNGEERAKGNILERFSAQQFPDLHSELNLSSLELGDSALYFCASSVVDSRRLMNTEAFFGQGTRLTVV.

The V and J genes are TRBV2 and TRBJ1-2; perhaps TRBD1 as D (6 bases). There are 14 residues in the CDR3. The V gene lost 5 bases and the J gene lost 6 bases, with 16 bases spanning the gap. Germline CDR1 is SNHLY and CDR2 is FYNNEI. The CDR3 sequence: CASSPFRGANGYTF. The CDR3 nucleotides read TGTGCCAGCAGTCCGTTTCGGGGGGCGAATGGCTACACCTTC.

The genes are TRBV4-1 and TRBJ1-1; a possible D gene is TRBD1 (5 bases). Trimming stripped 0 bases from V and 10 bases from J, with 9 bases between. Germline CDR1 and CDR2: MGHRA and YSYEKL. The CDR3 length is 12 residues. The CDR3 nucleotides are TGCGCCAGCAGCCAAGACAGGGAAGTAGCTTTCTTT. The encoded protein is CASSQDREVAFF.

In its sample, this clone was seen a few times. V is TRBV3-1 (or the pseudogene TRBV3-2) and J is TRBJ2-5; 11 bases match TRBD2. Trimming at V came to 0 bases and at J to 6 bases, leaving 3 bases not matched to a gene. Per germline, CDR1 LGHDT and CDR2 YNNKEL (reference sequence). The CDR3 is 15 amino acids. The CDR3 region has the DNA TGTGCCAGCAGCCAAGATCCTAGCGGGGGGAAGACCCAGTACTTC. This sequence encodes CASSQDPSGGKTQYF.

The rearrangement joins TRBV4-2 to TRBJ2-2; 11 bases fit TRBD1. Germline CDR1 LGHNA, CDR2 YNFKEQ. This CDR3 region has 14 residues. With V trimmed by 4 bases and J by 7 bases, 2 bases remained unmatched. The chain's CDR3 is CASSPDRGRGELFF. The CDR3 DNA reads as TGTGCCAGCAGCCCGGACAGGGGGCGCGGGGAGCTGTTTTTT.

This chain joins TRBV19 and TRBJ1-1; D possibly corresponds to TRBD1 (6 bases). Trimming stripped 5 bases from V and 10 bases from J, with 20 bases between. There are 14 residues in the CDR3. CDR1 is LNHDA and CDR2 is SQIVND in the germline V gene (reference sequence). The CDR3 sequence: CASSLMTGASGAFF. The CDR3 DNA is TGTGCCAGTAGTCTGATGACAGGCGCTTCCGGAGCTTTCTTT.